These T cell receptor beta chains were read from a single sample in a study of T cell responses to AZD1222 COVID-19 vaccine. The protocol was immunoSEQ multiplex PCR, while the TCRdb copy is restricted to in-frame clones and leaves out a portion. Here the sample spans under 150,000 clones, around 90% being singletons. The input for sequencing was peripheral blood, taken on day 0 of AZD1222 vaccination. The receptors were gathered from an adult in good health. CDR3s include the opening cysteine and the closing phenylalanine or tryptophan. Fields, in order: clone size, J gene, V gene, D gene, CDR3 DNA, CDR3 protein. D genes are given only for firm matches. Some rows have no size entry. The others give once, few or many, or a class for an expanded clone.

size: NA
J: TRBJ1-2
V: TRBV29-1
D: TRBD1
DNA: TGCAGCGTTGAAGAGGGACAGCCTAACTATGGCTACACCTTC
CDR3: CSVEEGQPNYGYTF

size: NA
J: TRBJ2-7
V: TRBV30
D: TRBD1
DNA: TGTGCCTGGAGTCCAGGGGGCCATTCCCTTCGGGAGCAGTACTTC
CDR3: CAWSPGGHSLREQYF

size: NA
J: TRBJ2-7
V: TRBV6-5
D: NA
DNA: TGTGCCAGCAGGGGCAACTACGAGCAGTACTTC
CDR3: CASRGNYEQYF

size: NA
J: TRBJ1-1
V: TRBV7-2
D: TRBD1
DNA: TGTGCCAGCAGCTTAGCGCAGGGGACAGGGGGAGCTTTCTTT
CDR3: CASSLAQGTGGAFF

size: NA
J: TRBJ2-5
V: TRBV12-3/TRBV12-4
D: NA
DNA: TGTGCCAGCAGCACCGTAAGGGAGACCCAGTACTTC
CDR3: CASSTVRETQYF

size: NA
J: TRBJ2-2
V: TRBV30
D: NA
DNA: TGTGCCTGGAAAGGATCGGGGGCCGGATCCGGGGAGCTGTTTTTT
CDR3: CAWKGSGAGSGELFF

size: NA
J: TRBJ2-1
V: TRBV19
D: NA
DNA: TGTGCCAGACAGGGACAATTTGGGGATGAGCAGTTCTTC
CDR3: CARQGQFGDEQFF

size: NA
J: TRBJ2-1
V: TRBV7-2
D: TRBD2
DNA: TGTGCCAGCAGCTTGGACCACGGGACTAGCGGGAGAGGCGATGAGCAGTTCTTC
CDR3: CASSLDHGTSGRGDEQFF

size: NA
J: TRBJ1-1
V: TRBV12-3/TRBV12-4
D: TRBD1
DNA: TGTGCCAGCAGTAAAGCCGGGACAGGTAACTTCTTT
CDR3: CASSKAGTGNFF

size: NA
J: TRBJ1-2
V: TRBV7-8
D: TRBD1
DNA: TGTGCCAGCAGCCCTAGGACAGGGGGAGACTATGGCTACACCTTC
CDR3: CASSPRTGGDYGYTF

size: NA
J: TRBJ2-5
V: TRBV11-2
D: TRBD1
DNA: TGTGCCGGCAGGGGGCCACAAGAGACCCAGTACTTC
CDR3: CAGRGPQETQYF

size: NA
J: TRBJ1-1
V: TRBV3-1/TRBV3-2
D: NA
DNA: TGTGCCAGCAGCCATGTGGGCAACATGAACACTGAAGCTTTCTTT
CDR3: CASSHVGNMNTEAFF

size: NA
J: TRBJ2-3
V: TRBV7-2
D: NA
DNA: TGTGCCAGCGTAGGGTCTTACACAGATACGCAGTATTTT
CDR3: CASVGSYTDTQYF

size: NA
J: TRBJ2-3
V: TRBV10-3
D: TRBD2
DNA: TGTGCCATCAGCGGACCTAGCGGGAGTTCCATCACAGATACGCAGTATTTT
CDR3: CAISGPSGSSITDTQYF

size: NA
J: TRBJ1-1
V: TRBV10-1
D: TRBD1
DNA: TGCGCCGTCTTCAAGGAACAGGGGCCGGGGGGTGCTTTCTTT
CDR3: CAVFKEQGPGGAFF

size: NA
J: TRBJ1-2
V: TRBV5-1
D: NA
DNA: TGCGCCAGCAGCTTGGTTGAGCAGGGGTCGGATGGCTACACCTTC
CDR3: CASSLVEQGSDGYTF

size: NA
J: TRBJ1-2
V: TRBV18
D: NA
DNA: TGTGCCAGCTCACCCAATGTGCGGACAGTAGCTAACTATGGCTACACCTTC
CDR3: CASSPNVRTVANYGYTF

size: NA
J: TRBJ2-1
V: TRBV6-5
D: NA
DNA: TGTGCCAGCAGTTACTCGACGGAAGGGCCCGACAATGAGCAGTTCTTC
CDR3: CASSYSTEGPDNEQFF

size: NA
J: TRBJ2-7
V: TRBV4-3
D: NA
DNA: TGCGCCAGCAGCCAAGATACGAACCTTCCCTACGAGCAGTACTTC
CDR3: CASSQDTNLPYEQYF

size: few
J: TRBJ1-1
V: TRBV5-5
D: NA
DNA: TGTGCCAGCAGCCTGGGGGCGGCCACTGAAGCTTTCTTT
CDR3: CASSLGAATEAFF

size: NA
J: TRBJ1-1
V: TRBV7-2
D: NA
DNA: TGTGCCAGCAGCTTAGACAGGTATGAAGCTTTCTTT
CDR3: CASSLDRYEAFF

size: few
J: TRBJ1-3
V: TRBV7-8
D: TRBD1
DNA: TGTGCCAGCAGCTTAGGACAGGACAGGGGCCCTGGAAACACCATATATTTT
CDR3: CASSLGQDRGPGNTIYF

size: few
J: TRBJ1-2
V: TRBV6-5
D: NA
DNA: TGTGCCAGCGAATTCAGGGAAATCTTATCCGGCTACACCTTC
CDR3: CASEFREILSGYTF

size: NA
J: TRBJ1-1
V: TRBV19
D: TRBD1
DNA: TGTGCCAGTAGTCATACAGGGGCCGCTAAGAACACTGAAGCTTTCTTT
CDR3: CASSHTGAAKNTEAFF

size: NA
J: TRBJ2-2
V: TRBV2
D: NA
DNA: TGTGCCAGCATTGAGCGGGGCAGGGGAGGTAACACCGGGGAGCTGTTTTTT
CDR3: CASIERGRGGNTGELFF

size: NA
J: TRBJ2-2
V: TRBV24-1
D: NA
DNA: TGTGCCACCAGTGAACCACTAGGGGCGGGCACCGGGGAGCTGTTTTTT
CDR3: CATSEPLGAGTGELFF

size: NA
J: TRBJ2-3
V: TRBV19
D: TRBD2
DNA: TGTGCCAGTAGAGCTAGCGGGAGGGGGAGCACAGATACGCAGTATTTT
CDR3: CASRASGRGSTDTQYF

size: NA
J: TRBJ1-4
V: TRBV4-3
D: TRBD1
DNA: TGCGCCAGCAGCCAAGATAGCAGGGGGAATGAAAAACTGTTTTTT
CDR3: CASSQDSRGNEKLFF

size: NA
J: TRBJ2-1
V: TRBV9
D: NA
DNA: TGTGCCAGCAGCGTCCGAATACAGAAAGGTCGCTACAATGAGCAGTTCTTC
CDR3: CASSVRIQKGRYNEQFF

size: NA
J: TRBJ2-6
V: TRBV7-9
D: NA
DNA: TGTGCCAGCATTTCTTCTGGGGGGGCCAACGTCCTGACTTTC
CDR3: CASISSGGANVLTF

size: NA
J: TRBJ2-3
V: TRBV7-2
D: NA
DNA: TGTGCCAGCAGCTTACGAGGGACCACAGATACGCAGTATTTT
CDR3: CASSLRGTTDTQYF

size: NA
J: TRBJ2-7
V: TRBV2
D: TRBD2
DNA: TGTGCCAGCACCCGGACTAGCGGGGGCCGGGAGCAGTACTTC
CDR3: CASTRTSGGREQYF

size: NA
J: TRBJ1-2
V: TRBV9
D: NA
DNA: TGTGCCAGCAGCGTATACAGTAACTATGGCTACACCTTC
CDR3: CASSVYSNYGYTF

size: NA
J: TRBJ1-1
V: TRBV5-6
D: TRBD1
DNA: TGTGCCAGCAGCCGACTCGGACAGGGAACGAACACTGAAGCTTTCTTT
CDR3: CASSRLGQGTNTEAFF

size: NA
J: TRBJ1-5
V: TRBV6-1
D: NA
DNA: TGTGCCAGCAGTGAGGGGTTGAATCAGCCCCAGCATTTT
CDR3: CASSEGLNQPQHF

size: few
J: TRBJ1-2
V: TRBV6-5
D: TRBD1
DNA: TGTGCCAGCAGTTACAGCCGGGACAGTAACTATGGCTACACCTTC
CDR3: CASSYSRDSNYGYTF

size: few
J: TRBJ1-4
V: TRBV27
D: TRBD1
DNA: TGTGCCAGCAGTTTATCCCGACCGGGACAGGGGAGGGAAAAACTGTTTTTT
CDR3: CASSLSRPGQGREKLFF

size: NA
J: TRBJ2-1
V: TRBV5-1
D: TRBD2
DNA: TGCGCCAGCAGCTCGACTAGCGGGCGTTATGAGCAGTTCTTC
CDR3: CASSSTSGRYEQFF

size: NA
J: TRBJ2-3
V: TRBV13
D: NA
DNA: TGTGCCAGCAGCTTAGGAGGCTTCGGTGCCCACACAGATACGCAGTATTTT
CDR3: CASSLGGFGAHTDTQYF

size: NA
J: TRBJ1-1
V: TRBV6-5
D: NA
DNA: TGTGCCAGCAGACAAACAGGGTTCACTGAAGCTTTCTTT
CDR3: CASRQTGFTEAFF

size: NA
J: TRBJ1-2
V: TRBV3-1/TRBV3-2
D: TRBD1
DNA: TGTGCCAGCAGCCAAGGACAGGGGGCGATTTATGGCTACACCTTC
CDR3: CASSQGQGAIYGYTF

size: few
J: TRBJ1-6
V: TRBV7-3
D: NA
DNA: TGTGCCAGCAGGCAGGGTGTGGGGTCACCCCTCCACTTT
CDR3: CASRQGVGSPLHF

size: once
J: TRBJ2-5
V: TRBV6-5
D: NA
DNA: TGTGCCAGCAGTTATAAAGGGGGGTCAGAGACCCAGTACTTC
CDR3: CASSYKGGSETQYF

size: NA
J: TRBJ1-5
V: TRBV19
D: NA
DNA: TGTGCCAGTAGTATACGAGGAGATCAGCCCCAGCATTTT
CDR3: CASSIRGDQPQHF

size: NA
J: TRBJ1-5
V: TRBV6-2/TRBV6-3
D: NA
DNA: TGTGCCAGCAGTTGGACAGTTTTAAATCAGCCCCAGCATTTT
CDR3: CASSWTVLNQPQHF

size: NA
J: TRBJ1-1
V: TRBV5-1
D: NA
DNA: TGCGCCAGCAGCTTGGCAGTAGCGAACACTGAAGCTTTCTTT
CDR3: CASSLAVANTEAFF

size: few
J: TRBJ2-7
V: TRBV29-1
D: TRBD1
DNA: TGCAGCGGAACCCCCGGGGACAGGGGTGAGCTGGAGCAGTACTTC
CDR3: CSGTPGDRGELEQYF

size: NA
J: TRBJ1-2
V: TRBV29-1
D: NA
DNA: TGCAGCGTTGATTCGACAGGTGATCCCTACACCTTC
CDR3: CSVDSTGDPYTF

size: NA
J: TRBJ2-1
V: TRBV4-1
D: TRBD1
DNA: TGCGCCAGCAGCCAAGAGGGGTCCGGGACAGGGTTCATTGGGAGCTCCTACAATGAGCAGTTCTTC
CDR3: CASSQEGSGTGFIGSSYNEQFF

size: NA
J: TRBJ2-3
V: TRBV3-1/TRBV3-2
D: NA
DNA: TGTGCCAGCAGCCAAGAGGGGGCCACAGATACGCAGTATTTT
CDR3: CASSQEGATDTQYF

size: NA
J: TRBJ1-2
V: TRBV28
D: NA
DNA: TGTGCCAGCAACTCAGGCTATGGCTACACCTTC
CDR3: CASNSGYGYTF

size: NA
J: TRBJ2-3
V: TRBV4-1
D: TRBD2
DNA: TGCGCCAGCGACCCTGGGGAGCGGGGAAGCACAGATACGCAGTATTTT
CDR3: CASDPGERGSTDTQYF

size: NA
J: TRBJ1-5
V: TRBV30
D: NA
DNA: TGTGCCTGGAGCAAAAACCTGGCCAGGGTGAGGGAGTATAGCAATCAGCCCCAGCATTTT
CDR3: CAWSKNLARVREYSNQPQHF

size: NA
J: TRBJ2-3
V: TRBV27
D: NA
DNA: TGTGCCAGCAGTTTACGGCAGCAAGGGGGCACAGATACGCAGTATTTT
CDR3: CASSLRQQGGTDTQYF

size: NA
J: TRBJ1-1
V: TRBV12-5
D: NA
DNA: TGTGCTAGTGGTGCCCAAGGGGCCACTGAAGCTTTCTTT
CDR3: CASGAQGATEAFF